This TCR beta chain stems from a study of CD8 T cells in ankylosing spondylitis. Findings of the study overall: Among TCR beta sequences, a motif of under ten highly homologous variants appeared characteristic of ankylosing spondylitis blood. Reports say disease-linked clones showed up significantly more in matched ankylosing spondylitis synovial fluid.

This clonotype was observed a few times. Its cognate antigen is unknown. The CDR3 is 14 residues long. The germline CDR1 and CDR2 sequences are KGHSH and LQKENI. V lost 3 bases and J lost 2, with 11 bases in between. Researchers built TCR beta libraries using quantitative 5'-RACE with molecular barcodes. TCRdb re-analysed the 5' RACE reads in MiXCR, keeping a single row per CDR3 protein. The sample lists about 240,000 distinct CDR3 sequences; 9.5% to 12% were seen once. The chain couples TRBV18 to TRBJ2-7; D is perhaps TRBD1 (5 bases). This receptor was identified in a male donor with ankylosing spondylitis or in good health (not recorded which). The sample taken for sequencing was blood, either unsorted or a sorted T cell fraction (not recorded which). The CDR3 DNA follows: TGTGCCAGCTCACCGGCAGGGAACGCCTACGAGCAGTACTTC. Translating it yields CASSPAGNAYEQYF.